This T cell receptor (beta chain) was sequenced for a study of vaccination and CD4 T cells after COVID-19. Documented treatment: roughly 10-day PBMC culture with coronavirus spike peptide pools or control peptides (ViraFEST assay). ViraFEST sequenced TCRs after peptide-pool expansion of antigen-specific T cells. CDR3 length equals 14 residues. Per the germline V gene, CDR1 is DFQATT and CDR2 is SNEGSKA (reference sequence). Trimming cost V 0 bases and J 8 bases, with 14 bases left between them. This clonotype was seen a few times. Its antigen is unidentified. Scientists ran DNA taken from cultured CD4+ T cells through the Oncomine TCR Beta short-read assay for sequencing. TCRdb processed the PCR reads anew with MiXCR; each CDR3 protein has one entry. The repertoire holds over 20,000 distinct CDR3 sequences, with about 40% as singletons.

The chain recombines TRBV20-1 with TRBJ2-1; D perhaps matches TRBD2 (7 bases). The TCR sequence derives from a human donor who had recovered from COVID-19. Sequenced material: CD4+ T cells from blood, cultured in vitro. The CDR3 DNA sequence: TGCAGTGCTAGAGACCGAAGGGGGGGGGATGAGCAGTTCTTC. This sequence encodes CSARDRRGGDEQFF.